One sample yielded the 8 T cell receptor beta chains listed below, sequenced in a study of T cell responses to AZD1222 COVID-19 vaccine. The assay was immunoSEQ multiplex PCR, and TCRdb's table has in-frame clones only and misses some. Of roughly 130,000 clones in the sample, approximately 85% were seen once. The sequences come from peripheral blood, collected on day 0 of AZD1222 vaccination. The receptors shown here come from an adult in good health.

This clone was observed once. The chain's CDR3 is CASSVEVQNTEAFF. The CDR3 nucleotides read TGTGCCAGCAGCGTAGAAGTACAGAACACTGAAGCTTTCTTT. V usage is TRBV9 and J usage is TRBJ1-1, with D unclear. V dropped 0 bases and J dropped 1 base, with 7 bases sitting between them. The CDR3 covers 14 residues. CDR1 SGDLS and CDR2 YYNGEE come from the germline V gene.

The chain has TRBV9 and TRBJ1-1; TRBD1 is a possible D gene (5 bases). CDR1 and CDR2 from the germline V gene are SGDLS and YYNGEE. The V gene lost 4 bases and the J gene lost 4 bases, with 20 bases spanning the gap. This CDR3 is built from 16 residues. The CDR3 loop reads CASSPSGGGAGTEAFF. The CDR3, as DNA: TGTGCCAGCAGCCCCTCGGGGGGTGGGGCTGGCACTGAAGCTTTCTTT.

The rearrangement links TRBV29-1 to TRBJ1-1; the match to TRBD1 covers 10 bases. Germline CDR1 SQVTM, CDR2 ANQGSEA. This CDR3 has 12 amino acids. V lost 7 bases and J lost 1; bases outside the gene matches: 0. The CDR3 bases are TGCAGCGGGGACAGGGGGAACACTGAAGCTTTCTTT. Amino acid sequence: CSGDRGNTEAFF.

This sequence joins TRBV27 and TRBJ1-6; tentative D call: TRBD1 (6 bases). V was trimmed by 4 bases and J by 8 bases, leaving 24 bases between them. The germline V gene encodes CDR1 MNHEY and CDR2 SMNVEV (reference sequence). The CDR3 length is 18 residues. For the CDR3, the DNA is TGTGCCAGCAGTTCCCTCCTTTTACAGGGATCGAAAGATTCACCCCTCCACTTT. Translating it yields CASSSLLLQGSKDSPLHF.

The gene calls are TRBV5-1 and TRBJ1-2; D is ambiguous. The V end lost 0 bases, the J end lost 6 bases, and 12 bases lay between the germline ends. The CDR3 length is 14 residues. Germline loops: CDR1 SGHRS, CDR2 YFSETQ. The CDR3 DNA reads TGCGCCAGCAGCTTGGCGTCTTCCTTTGATGGCTACACCTTC. Its protein product is CASSLASSFDGYTF.

The chain joins TRBV6-1 to TRBJ2-7; D is perhaps TRBD1 (5 bases). Germline-derived CDR1 and CDR2 are MNHNS and SASEGT. The CDR3 consists of 13 residues. V was shortened by 3 bases and J by 3 bases, with 9 bases between the two germline ends. The CDR3 region is CASSDTGHYEQYF. In DNA form, the CDR3 reads TGTGCCAGCAGTGATACAGGCCACTACGAGCAGTACTTC.

This clone was detected a few times. This chain connects TRBV14 to TRBJ1-2; tentative D call: TRBD1 (5 bases). Germline assignment: CDR1 SGHDN and CDR2 FVKESK. The length of the CDR3 is 13 residues. V lost 4 bases to trimming and J lost 5 bases, with 11 bases between them. The CDR3 loop reads CASSPRQGYGYTF. As DNA, the CDR3 is TGTGCCAGCAGCCCACGCCAGGGATATGGCTACACCTTC.

The rearrangement joins TRBV28 to TRBJ1-5; 11 nucleotides match TRBD1. The CDR3 is 16 amino acids. Germline CDR1 MDHEN, CDR2 SYDVKM. Trimming at V came to 8 bases and at J to 6 bases, leaving 12 bases not matched to a gene. In DNA form, the CDR3 reads TGTGCCAGCGGGGGACAGGGGGTAGTAATCGGTCAGCCCCAGCATTTT. Its translation is CASGGQGVVIGQPQHF.